Below, one T cell receptor (beta chain) is given with its context. It lacks a known antigen. Within one base of it there is no much larger clone, and no base qualities were kept. Library method: multiplex PCR. The sample was run on an Illumina HiSeq 4000. iRepertoire HTBI primers and Arm-PCR amplification of CDR3 regions were used to construct TCR beta libraries. Before sequencing, the PCR products underwent gel purification. In the authors' own workflow: Across samples, 62 TRBV and 13 to 15 TRBJ segments were identified and used for gene usage analysis of CDR3 amino acid clonotypes. Filtered high-quality paired reads were merged into contigs using COPE and FqMerger. BLAST was used to align contigs to IMGT TRBV, TRBD and TRBJ reference genes, and CDR3 was defined according to IMGT. Highly expanded clones were defined as clonotypes with a frequency above 0.1%. Shannon entropy was used to measure repertoire diversity, and the Gini coefficient was used to measure V-J evenness. A clonotype was considered public if more than one individual shared it. TCRdb trimmed public reads at Q25 via fastp, called clones via MiXCR and kept in-frame beta chains. Rows are combined by CDR3 protein, so each entry shows the most common genes and DNA. The V and J calls, along with clone size, are taken from TCRdb and not from the paper's own processing. This sample has roughly 560,000 distinct CDR3 sequences in its table, and around 15% of those were observed once. Of the sample, 20% to 25% falls within the top ten clones.

This record comes from a study of regulatory T cells in long-lasting Graves disease (TCRdb year 2021). Notes on the research overall: Antithyroid drugs had been taken for less than 3 months by newly diagnosed Graves' disease patients. Patients with persistent Graves' disease were compared with patients with newly diagnosed Graves' disease using TCR sequencing and RNA sequencing of peripheral blood. The study took place in China and was registered as a clinical trial. A total of roughly 33 samples underwent TCR sequencing: about 13 from persistent and about 20 from newly diagnosed Graves' disease patients.

The CDR3 has 15 amino acids, counting the end cysteine and phenylalanine. The entry retains the CDR3 DNA only, 45 bases that are in frame from base 1. Trimming at the junction amounts to 7 bases on V and 1 base on J, and the germline ends lie 11 bases apart. General findings and caveats noted by the study authors: Persistent Graves' disease patients showed lower TCR Shannon entropy and fewer highly expanded clones than newly diagnosed patients, suggesting clonal expansion. Preferential use of TRBV28, TRBJ1-2 and TRBJ2-5 was observed in persistent disease, whereas TRBV20-1 and TRBJ2-1 were favored in newly diagnosed disease. The study examined only peripheral blood because the primary lesion, thyroid tissue, could not be accessed. The small sample size was acknowledged by the authors as a limitation that may reduce accuracy. Sequencing and analysis were restricted to the TCR beta chain. Patients with persistent disease shared more public clonotypes (approximately 2,500) than newly diagnosed patients did (more than 900).

Sample time point, as interpreted from the label and publication: newly diagnosed GD, antithyroid drugs for less than 3 months. For both TCR sequencing and RNA sequencing, RNA was extracted from PBMCs using TRIzol. The diagnosis of Graves' disease was made according to American Thyroid Association guidelines. The patients came from an endocrinology department in Xi'an, China. Each patient gave around 9 milliliters of peripheral blood, collected in an EDTA anticoagulant tube. Ficoll Paque Plus density gradient separation was used to isolate PBMCs, and no further T cell sorting was done. An Agilent 2100 Bioanalyzer and agarose gel were used to assess RNA quality, and a NanoDrop 2000 was used to measure RNA concentration. The same data also went into a second study, on T cells in Graves' hyperthyroidism and ophthalmopathy. That second publication adds: A patient counted as having stable Graves' hyperthyroidism if no progression to ophthalmopathy occurred over 18 months of follow-up. Hyperthyroidism patients were aged 18 to 65 years and newly diagnosed, with disease duration of less than 2 months. Any patient with an uncontrolled infection, another autoimmune disease, pregnancy or lactation was excluded. Diagnoses relied on clinical symptoms, serum thyroxine and TRAb, thyroid ultrasound and orbital computed tomography. For the first round of RT-PCR on the TCR CDR3, the HTBI primer set was used together with the Qiagen OneStep RT-PCR kit. Most expanded thyroid clonotypes (frequency above 0.001) were also found in blood, which suggests that blood repertoires may mirror thyroid immune responses. Ophthalmopathy was separated from stable hyperthyroidism by a 13 V-J signature model, with over 85% sensitivity and around 81% specificity obtained in cross-validation and 80%/75% obtained in testing. In validation, the model predicted progression to ophthalmopathy a median of approximately 6.6 months before onset, with 70% to 71% sensitivity and roughly 73% specificity. To identify TCR V-J signatures that set the groups apart, the researchers used a discovery cohort of more than 95 patients, made up of 40 to 45 with Graves' ophthalmopathy and 55 to 65 with stable Graves' hyperthyroidism. Whether ophthalmopathy could be predicted prospectively was tested in an independent validation cohort made up of about 18 hyperthyroidism patients plus 17 patients who later progressed to ophthalmopathy. The roughly 91 discovery patients were randomly divided into training and test sets at a 7:3 ratio. In addition, the study compared T-cell repertoires in thyroid tissue and in blood from a handful of Graves' hyperthyroidism patients. Following sampling, methimazole starting at 30 mg daily was given to hyperthyroidism patients, and high-dose intravenous methylprednisolone was given to ophthalmopathy patients. Libraries were constructed in a second round of multiplex PCR, after which size selection and purification were performed. Paired-end sequencing of the libraries was performed with 100 bp reads on an Illumina HiSeq2000. SOAPnuke was used to process the raw data, removing reads that contained adapters or uncalled bases, had a mean Phred below 15, or lacked an exact match to the constant primer or identifier. COPE v1.2.5 was used to merge the high-quality paired reads, and each unique nucleotide sequence was defined as a clonotype. MiTCR v1.1 was used to align clonotypes to the IMGT TRBV, TRBD and TRBJ reference segments. Analysis was restricted to V-J combinations with a frequency above 0.0001, which covered about 99% of repertoires. A TCS score was defined as the ratio between F50 (clonal expansion) and ExV (chaos), using BLOSUM62-based TCRdist between CDR3 peptides within each V-J. Welch's t-statistics and random forest reduced roughly 530 V-J features to under 15, which were used in a naive Bayes classifier (R e1071). No statistical method was used to fix the sample size in advance, and group allocation was not hidden from the investigators. According to the paper, TCR Vbeta CDR3 sequencing was carried out on more than 120 peripheral blood samples, which came from fewer than 50 ophthalmopathy, around 74 hyperthyroidism and roughly 17 progressor patients.

The sequencing used peripheral blood mononuclear cells (PBMCs), collected at new diagnosis, from a patient treated with antithyroid drugs. In this chain, TRBV12-3 or TRBV12-4 is recombined with TRBJ1-6, and TRBD1 may be the D gene, going by 6 matching bases. This clonotype was obtained from a woman aged 40 to 65 with Graves disease. Donor details come from another sample of the same person, matched by shared clones. The nucleotide sequence reads TGTGCCAGCAAAGAGGACAGTTCCTATAATTCACCCCTCCACTTT. Its protein is CASKEDSSYNSPLHF.